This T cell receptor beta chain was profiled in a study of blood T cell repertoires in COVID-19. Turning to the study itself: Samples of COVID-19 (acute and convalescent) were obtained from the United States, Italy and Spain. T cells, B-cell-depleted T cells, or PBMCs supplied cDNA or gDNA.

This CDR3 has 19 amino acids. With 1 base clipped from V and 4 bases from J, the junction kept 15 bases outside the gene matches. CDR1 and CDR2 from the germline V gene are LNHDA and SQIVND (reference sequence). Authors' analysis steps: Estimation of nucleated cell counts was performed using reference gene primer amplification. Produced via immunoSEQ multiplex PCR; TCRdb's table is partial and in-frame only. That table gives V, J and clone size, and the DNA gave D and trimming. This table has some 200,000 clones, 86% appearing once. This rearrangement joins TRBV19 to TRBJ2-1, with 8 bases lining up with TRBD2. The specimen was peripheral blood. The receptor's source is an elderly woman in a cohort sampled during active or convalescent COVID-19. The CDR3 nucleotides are TGTGCCAGTAGTATAGGGGTAGCGGGGAGTTCGGGCCCTTACAATGAGCAGTTCTTC. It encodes CASSIGVAGSSGPYNEQFF.